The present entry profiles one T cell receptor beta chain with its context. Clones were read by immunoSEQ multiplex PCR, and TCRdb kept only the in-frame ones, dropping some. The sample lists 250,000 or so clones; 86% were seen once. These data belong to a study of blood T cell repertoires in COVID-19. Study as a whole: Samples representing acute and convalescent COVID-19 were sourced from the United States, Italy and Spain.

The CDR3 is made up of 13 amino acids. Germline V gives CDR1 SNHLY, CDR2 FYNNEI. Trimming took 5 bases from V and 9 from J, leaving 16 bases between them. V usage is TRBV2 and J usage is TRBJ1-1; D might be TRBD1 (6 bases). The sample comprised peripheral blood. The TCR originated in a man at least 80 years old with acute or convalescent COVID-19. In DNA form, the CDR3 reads TGTGCCAGCAGTTCACCAGGGGTGGGGAAAGCTTTCTTT. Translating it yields CASSSPGVGKAFF.